Listed here are 2 T cell receptor beta chains from one sample, sequenced in a study of control samples from healthy donors and cancer patients. Here immunoSEQ multiplex PCR was the method, and the copy in TCRdb shows in-frame clones only, minus some. This sample has around 55,000 clones; more than 70% occur once, and the top ten carry 1.6%. The sequencing input was PBMCs. These receptors all come from a middle-aged man with colorectal cancer.

The genes are TRBV6-4 and TRBJ1-1; 9 bases agree with TRBD1. J lost 1 base, V lost 6 bases, and 9 bases had no gene match. Germline CDR1 is MRHNA and CDR2 is SNTAGT. The CDR3 covers 16 residues. CDR3 protein: CASRLLPGQGNTEAFF. Here the CDR3 DNA reads TGTGCCAGCAGACTCCTCCCGGGACAGGGGAACACTGAAGCTTTCTTT.

V gene TRBV11-2 combines with J gene TRBJ2-7; D is possibly TRBD1 or TRBD2 (6 bases each). Germline CDR1 is SGHAT and CDR2 is FQNNGV. V dropped 1 base and J dropped 5 bases, with 18 bases sitting between them. This CDR3 has 16 residues. The CDR3: CASSLGLGGKRNEQYF. Written as DNA, the CDR3 is TGTGCCAGCAGCTTAGGTCTAGGGGGGAAACGTAACGAGCAGTACTTC.